Reported below is one T cell receptor beta chain. The data derive from a study of blood T cell repertoires in COVID-19. Per the germline V gene, CDR1 is MNHEY and CDR2 is SMNVEV (reference sequence). This CDR3 is built from 18 residues. V was clipped by 3 bases and J by 0 bases; unmatched bases: 10. This table comes from immunoSEQ multiplex PCR, and its TCRdb copy is limited to in-frame clones, with some not included. The sample shows about 40,000 clones, about 86% of them seen only once. The chain joins TRBV27 to TRBJ2-3; 9 bases are a match to TRBD2. This sequence was found in a human donor with acute or convalescent COVID-19. The donor label of this sample is uncertain. What was sequenced was peripheral blood. The CDR3 nucleotides read TGTGCCAGCAGTTTTTGGGGGGCTAGCGGGATTAGCACAGATACGCAGTATTTT. Protein sequence: CASSFWGASGISTDTQYF.